These 3 T cell receptor beta chains were sequenced from one sample in a study of read filtering for tumor transcriptome and immune sequencing. From approximately 430 ng of RNA, a library with molecular barcoded alpha/delta and beta/gamma adaptors was made. MiXCR, applied by TCRdb to the reads, yields one record per CDR3 protein. The sample contains approximately 61,000 distinct CDR3 sequences, around 21% of which appear only once. Specimen: a population of CD138-negative cells sorted from bone marrow. These TCRs come from a donor over 35 with multiple myeloma.

There are a few counts of this clonotype. The V and J genes are TRBV20-1 and TRBJ1-5; D is possibly TRBD1 (6 bases). CDR1 and CDR2 from the germline V gene are DFQATT and SNEGSKA (reference sequence). The CDR3 is 14 residues long. Trimming cost V 3 bases and J 4 bases, with 13 bases left between them. The CDR3 is CSASQGPLNQPQHF. The CDR3 DNA follows: TGCAGTGCTAGTCAGGGGCCATTGAATCAGCCCCAGCATTTT.

As to this clonotype: A much larger clone is a single base away; this may be a read error. The chain uses TRBV6-6 and TRBJ2-7; D unresolved. CDR3 size: 10 residues. The germline V and J ends were trimmed by 4 bases and 6 bases, with 4 bases remaining between them. Germline CDR1 reads MNHNY; CDR2 reads SVGAGI (reference sequence). CDR3 bases: TGTGCCAGCAGTTTTAGCGAGCAGTACTTC. Protein sequence: CASSFSEQYF.

The chain employs TRBV10-3 and TRBJ1-5; unclear D gene. The germline V gene encodes CDR1 ENHRY and CDR2 SYGVKD. This CDR3 region has 13 residues. V lost 10 bases, J lost 4 bases, and 14 bases lay in between. The CDR3 sequence is CATNGWWNQPQHF. CDR3 nucleotides: TGTGCCACAAACGGCTGGTGGAATCAGCCCCAGCATTTT.